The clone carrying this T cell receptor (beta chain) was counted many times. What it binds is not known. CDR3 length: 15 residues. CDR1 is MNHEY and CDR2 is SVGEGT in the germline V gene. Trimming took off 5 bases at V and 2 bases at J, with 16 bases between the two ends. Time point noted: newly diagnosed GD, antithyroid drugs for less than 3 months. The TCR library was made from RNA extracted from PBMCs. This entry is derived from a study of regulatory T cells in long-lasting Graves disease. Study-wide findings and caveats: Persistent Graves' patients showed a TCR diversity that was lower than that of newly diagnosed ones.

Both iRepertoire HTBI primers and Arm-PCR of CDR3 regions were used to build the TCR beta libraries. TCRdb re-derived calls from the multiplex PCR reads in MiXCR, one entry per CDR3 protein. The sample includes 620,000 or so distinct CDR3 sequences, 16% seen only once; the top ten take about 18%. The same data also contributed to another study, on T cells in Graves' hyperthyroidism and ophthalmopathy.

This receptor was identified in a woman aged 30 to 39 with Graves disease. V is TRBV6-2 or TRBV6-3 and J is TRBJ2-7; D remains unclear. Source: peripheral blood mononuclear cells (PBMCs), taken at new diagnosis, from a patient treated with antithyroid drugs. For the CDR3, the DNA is TGTGCCAGCAGTGAACCCTGGATTGGCCCCTACGAGCAGTACTTC. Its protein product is CASSEPWIGPYEQYF.